This TCR beta chain was sequenced for a study of shared clonotypes between healthy human individuals. For the study at large: The donors, a couple of women and a few men, were aged 18 to 49. Plates per donor: three CD4 naive, three CD4 memory, two CD8 naive, one CD8 memory.

Germline V gene lookup returns CDR1 LNHDA and CDR2 SQIVND (reference sequence). V gave up 5 bases and J gave up 9 bases, with 20 bases separating them. This CDR3 has 15 residues. When replicate PCRs were run on sorted subsets, they used 200 ng DNA, 30,000 to 35,000 T cell genomes. TCRdb keeps only in-frame clones here, not all; method: immunoSEQ multiplex PCR. This table holds about 770,000 clones, approximately 72% found once. This TCR was sampled from a woman in her thirties in good health. The V call is TRBV19, the J call TRBJ1-5; D uncertain. The sample was memory CD4+ T cells sorted from blood. Stated subset: CD45RA-negative fraction. CDR3 bases: TGTGCCAGTAGTGCGACGGGAAGAGGGCCGTGGCCCCAGCATTTT. This codes for CASSATGRGPWPQHF.